A single sample is the source of the 20 T cell receptor beta chains below, sequenced in a study of identical twins. TCRdb itself ran the 5' RACE reads through MiXCR, one entry per CDR3 protein. The data show roughly 630,000 distinct CDR3 sequences, under 8.5% seen once. The sample was also linked to a second study, of yellow fever vaccine responses in identical twins.

The material sequenced was PBMCs. All receptors come from a woman between 18 and 30 years old in good health.

The genes are TRBV10-3 and TRBJ2-7; 11 bases line up with TRBD1. Trimming took 6 bases from V and 4 from J; bases not matched to a gene: 8. Germline lookup yields CDR1 ENHRY and CDR2 SYGVKD. The CDR3 runs 15 residues. The CDR3 loop is CAISGGQGARYEQYF. In DNA form, the CDR3 reads TGTGCCATCAGCGGAGGACAGGGGGCGCGATACGAGCAGTACTTC.

The chain couples TRBV5-1 to TRBJ2-3, with 7 bases that match TRBD2. V trimming: 4 bases; J trimming: 4 bases; junction bases outside the gene matches: 12. This CDR3 region has 16 residues. In germline, CDR1 is SGHRS, CDR2 YFSETQ. As DNA, the CDR3 is TGCGCCAGCAGCCTAGAGCGGGGCCTACCCCCAGATACGCAGTATTTT. Translation gives CASSLERGLPPDTQYF.

This clonotype appeared a few times. The chain joins TRBV7-8 to TRBJ2-7; D is possibly TRBD1 or TRBD2 (6 bases each). This CDR3 has 14 amino acids. The germline CDR1 and CDR2 sequences are SGHVS and FQNEAQ. Trimming left V 6 bases short and J 1 base short, with 13 bases between. The CDR3 spells CASRIQGGSYEQYF. The DNA for the CDR3 is TGTGCCAGCAGGATACAGGGAGGTTCCTACGAGCAGTACTTC.

This clonotype was observed at least ten times. The chain carries TRBV27 and TRBJ1-6; D gene uncertain. V was shortened by 0 bases and J by 8 bases, with 11 bases between the two germline ends. Germline V lookup: CDR1 MNHEY, CDR2 SMNVEV (reference sequence). The CDR3 totals 15 residues. The CDR3 sequence is CASSLSYGGHSPLHF. CDR3 in DNA: TGTGCCAGCAGTTTATCGTACGGTGGGCATTCACCCCTCCACTTT.

This clonotype appeared many times. This chain links TRBV29-1 with TRBJ2-1; 8 positions agree with TRBD2. The CDR3 is made up of 17 amino acids. Germline V CDR1 and CDR2: SQVTM, ANQGSEA. V shed 6 bases, J shed 2 bases, and the junction held 15 bases outside the gene matches. The CDR3 here is CSVRSGSFKSPYNEQFF. Written as DNA, the CDR3 is TGCAGCGTCCGAAGCGGGAGCTTTAAATCGCCCTACAATGAGCAGTTCTTC.

This chain links TRBV20-1 with TRBJ2-2; tentative D call: TRBD1 (6 bases). CDR3 size: 14 residues. Trimming removed 1 base at V and 2 bases at J, with 8 bases between. Per the germline V gene, CDR1 is DFQATT and CDR2 is SNEGSKA (reference sequence). The CDR3 DNA reads as TGCAGTGCTAGAGGGACAGACAACACCGGGGAGCTGTTTTTT. Translated: CSARGTDNTGELFF.

The sample holds a few counts of this clonotype. The V gene is TRBV7-2, the J gene TRBJ2-7; 10 positions match TRBD2. This CDR3 has 13 amino acids. Trimming took 4 bases from V and 6 from J; bases not matched to a gene: 3. Germline CDR1 reads SGHTA; CDR2 reads FQGNSA. The CDR3 DNA reads TGTGCCAGCAGCTCAGCGGGGGGGTTCGAGCAGTACGTC. Protein: CASSSAGGFEQYV.

This clonotype was observed a few times. This chain connects TRBV2 to TRBJ2-7, with a tentative D call TRBD2 (5 bases). Germline V gene sequence: CDR1 SNHLY, CDR2 FYNNEI. Trimming pared 3 bases from V and 2 bases from J, leaving 14 bases between. This CDR3 region has 15 residues. The CDR3 sequence: CASSDEGQIPYEQYF. CDR3 in DNA: TGTGCCAGCAGTGACGAGGGCCAGATTCCCTACGAGCAGTACTTC.

This clonotype was counted ten times or more. The chain is built from TRBV12-3 or TRBV12-4 and TRBJ2-7, with D maybe TRBD1 (5 bases). Trimming shortened V by 2 bases and J by 4 bases, and 12 bases separated the two germline ends. This CDR3 region has 14 residues. The DNA for the CDR3 is TGTGCCAGCAGTTTAAGGGGCAGTTTATACGAGCAGTACTTC. This sequence encodes CASSLRGSLYEQYF.

This clonotype was picked up many times. This chain connects TRBV12-3 or TRBV12-4 to TRBJ2-1, with D possibly matching TRBD1 (6 bases). The ends were cut back, 6 bases at V and 9 bases at J, with 15 bases in the middle. CDR3 size: 13 residues. CDR3: CASSRLQGIEQFF. CDR3 DNA: TGTGCCAGCAGCCGACTCCAGGGGATTGAGCAGTTCTTC.

This clonotype was found a few times. This sequence joins TRBV5-6 and TRBJ2-5; D call uncertain. V dropped 3 bases and J dropped 7 bases, with 22 bases sitting between them. CDR1 SGHDT and CDR2 YYEEEE come from the germline V gene. There are 16 residues in the CDR3. The CDR3 DNA follows: TGTGCCAGCAGCTCAGGCGATCTGGTAGCCTCAAGGACCCAGTACTTC. This codes for CASSSGDLVASRTQYF.

In regard to this clonotype: Germline is not matched at one junction end, which may reflect a read error. This sequence joins TRBV20-1 and TRBJ2-2, with 8 positions matching TRBD1. Germline CDR1 is DFQATT and CDR2 is SNEGSKA (reference sequence). The CDR3 is 18 residues long. The CDR3 bases are TGCTGTGCTAGAGGCCCTCCGGGGACAGGTTTGAACACCGGGGAGCTGTTTTTT. It translates to CCARGPPGTGLNTGELFF.

The chain carries TRBV5-1 and TRBJ2-1; D is unresolved. Trimming took off 0 bases at V and 3 bases at J, with 16 bases between the two ends. Germline CDR1 reads SGHRS; CDR2 reads YFSETQ. The CDR3 covers 17 residues. The CDR3 DNA is TGCGCCAGCAGCTTGGAGGTAGGCGGCAGTTACTACAATGAGCAGTTCTTC. Protein product: CASSLEVGGSYYNEQFF.

This clonotype showed up just once. This CDR3 fails to terminate in the conserved phenylalanine or tryptophan, so it likely reflects a read error. This chain joins TRBV28 and TRBJ2-3; D ambiguous. Between the trimmed V and J ends, which lost 6 bases and 4 bases, there was a span of 8 bases. The germline CDR1 and CDR2 sequences are MDHEN and SYDVKM. There are 12 residues in the CDR3. The CDR3 region is CASRVFADTQYL. DNA of the CDR3: TGTGCCAGCAGGGTGTTCGCAGATACGCAGTATCTT.

This chain connects TRBV12-3 or TRBV12-4 to TRBJ2-3; 9 bases align to TRBD1. This CDR3 has 15 residues. The J segment lost 1 base and the V segment lost 4 bases, leaving 3 bases of the junction unmatched. The CDR3 DNA is TGTGCCAGCAGTTGGCGGACAGGGGGCACAGATACGCAGTATTTT. It codes for CASSWRTGGTDTQYF.

In this sample, this clonotype turned up a few times. The rearrangement joins TRBV6-1 to TRBJ1-5; 7 bases agree with TRBD1. The ends lost 6 bases at V and 5 bases at J; junction bases unmatched: 4. Germline CDR1 and CDR2: MNHNS and SASEGT. The CDR3 consists of 13 residues. DNA of the CDR3: TGTGCCAGCAGGACAGGGACTTATCAGCCCCAGCATTTT. This encodes CASRTGTYQPQHF.

This chain joins TRBV10-3 and TRBJ2-3; D is undetermined. The CDR3 covers 15 residues. V lost 0 bases, J lost 2 bases, and 9 bases lay in between. Looked up from germline, CDR1 is ENHRY and CDR2 is SYGVKD. The CDR3 region is CAISESIGPTDTQYF. The CDR3 bases are TGTGCCATCAGTGAGTCGATAGGCCCCACAGATACGCAGTATTTT.

The V gene is TRBV29-1, the J gene TRBJ2-2; D is perhaps TRBD2 (5 bases). Trimming shortened V by 2 bases and J by 7 bases, and 8 bases separated the two germline ends. The length of the CDR3 is 12 residues. Per germline, CDR1 SQVTM and CDR2 ANQGSEA. CDR3 bases: TGCAGCGTTGAACCGGGGTACGGGGAGCTGTTTTTT. Its protein product is CSVEPGYGELFF.

This clonotype was observed many times. The chain uses TRBV24-1 and TRBJ2-5, with TRBD2 matching 8 bases. The length of the CDR3 is 13 residues. From germline, CDR1 is KGHDR and CDR2 SFDVKD. V dropped 9 bases and J dropped 1; count of bases not matched to a gene: 3. As DNA, the CDR3 is TGTGCCACCGGCGGGGGGTTCCAAGAGACCCAGTACTTC. It codes for CATGGGFQETQYF.

Remarks on this clonotype: This may be a read error, as it is one base from a much larger clone. V usage is TRBV20-1 and J usage is TRBJ2-4, with a tentative D call TRBD1 (6 bases). The CDR3 has 14 residues. The germline gives CDR1 DFQATT, CDR2 SNEGSKA (reference sequence). As DNA, the CDR3 is TGCAGTGCTGGCCCAGGGGTGCCCAAAAACAGTCAGTACTTC. Its protein product is CSAGPGVPKNSQYF.